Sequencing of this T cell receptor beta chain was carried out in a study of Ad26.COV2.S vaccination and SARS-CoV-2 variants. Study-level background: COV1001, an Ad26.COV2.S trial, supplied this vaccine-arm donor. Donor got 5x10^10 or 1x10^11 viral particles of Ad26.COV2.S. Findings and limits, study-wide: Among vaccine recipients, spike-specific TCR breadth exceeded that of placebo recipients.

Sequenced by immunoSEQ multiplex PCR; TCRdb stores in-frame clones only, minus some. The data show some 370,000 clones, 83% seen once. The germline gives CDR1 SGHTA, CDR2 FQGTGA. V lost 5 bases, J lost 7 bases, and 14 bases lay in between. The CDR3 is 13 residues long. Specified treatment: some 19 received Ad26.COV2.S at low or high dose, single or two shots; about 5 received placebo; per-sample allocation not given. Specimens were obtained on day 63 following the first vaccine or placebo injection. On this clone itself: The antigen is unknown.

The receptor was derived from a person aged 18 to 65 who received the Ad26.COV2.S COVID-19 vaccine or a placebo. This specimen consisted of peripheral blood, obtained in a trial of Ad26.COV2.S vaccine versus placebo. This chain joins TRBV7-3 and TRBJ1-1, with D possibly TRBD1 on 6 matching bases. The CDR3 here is CASSPQGMGEAFF. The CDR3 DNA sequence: TGTGCCAGCAGCCCACAGGGAATGGGTGAAGCTTTCTTT.